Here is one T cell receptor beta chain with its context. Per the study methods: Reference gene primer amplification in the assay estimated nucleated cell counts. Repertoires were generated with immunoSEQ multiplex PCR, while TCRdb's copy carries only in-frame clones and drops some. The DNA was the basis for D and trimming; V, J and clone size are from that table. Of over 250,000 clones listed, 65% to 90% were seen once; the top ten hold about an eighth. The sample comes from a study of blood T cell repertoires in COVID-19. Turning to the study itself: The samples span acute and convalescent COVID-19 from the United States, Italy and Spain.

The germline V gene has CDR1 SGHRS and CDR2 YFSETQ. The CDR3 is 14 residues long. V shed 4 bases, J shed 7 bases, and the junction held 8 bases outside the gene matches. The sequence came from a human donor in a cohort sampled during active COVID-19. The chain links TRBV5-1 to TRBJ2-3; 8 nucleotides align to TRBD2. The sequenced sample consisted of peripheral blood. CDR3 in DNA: TGCGCCAGCAGCACACAGCGGGGGAGGAATACGCAGTATTTT. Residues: CASSTQRGRNTQYF.